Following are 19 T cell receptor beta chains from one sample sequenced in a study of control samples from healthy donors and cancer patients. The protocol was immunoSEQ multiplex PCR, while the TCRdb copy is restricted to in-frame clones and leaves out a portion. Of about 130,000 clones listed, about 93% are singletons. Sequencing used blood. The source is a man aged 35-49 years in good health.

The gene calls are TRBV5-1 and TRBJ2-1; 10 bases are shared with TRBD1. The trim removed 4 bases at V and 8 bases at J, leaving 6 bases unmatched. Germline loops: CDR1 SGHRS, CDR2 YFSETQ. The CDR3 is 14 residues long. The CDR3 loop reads CASSQDRGVDEQFF. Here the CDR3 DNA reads TGCGCCAGCAGCCAGGACAGGGGGGTCGATGAGCAGTTCTTC.

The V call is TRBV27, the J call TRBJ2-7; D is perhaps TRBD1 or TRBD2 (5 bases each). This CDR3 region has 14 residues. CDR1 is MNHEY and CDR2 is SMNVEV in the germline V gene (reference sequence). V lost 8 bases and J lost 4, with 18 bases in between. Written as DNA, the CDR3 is TGTGCCAGCCGCCTTCCGGGGCGATTTTACGAGCAGTACTTC. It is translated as CASRLPGRFYEQYF.

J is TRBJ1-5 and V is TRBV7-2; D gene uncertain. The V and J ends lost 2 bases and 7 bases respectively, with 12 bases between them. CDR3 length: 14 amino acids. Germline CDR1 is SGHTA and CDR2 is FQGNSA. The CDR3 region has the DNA TGTGCCAGCAGCTTAAGCCGGGGAGGACAGCCCCAGCATTTT. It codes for CASSLSRGGQPQHF.

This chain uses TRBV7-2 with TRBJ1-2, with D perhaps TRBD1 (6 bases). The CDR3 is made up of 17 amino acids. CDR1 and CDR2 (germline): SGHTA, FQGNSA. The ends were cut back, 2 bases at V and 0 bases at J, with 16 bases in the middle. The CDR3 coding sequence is TGTGCCAGCAGCTTATATTCCAGGGGAGGAGCTAACTATGGCTACACCTTC. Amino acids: CASSLYSRGGANYGYTF.

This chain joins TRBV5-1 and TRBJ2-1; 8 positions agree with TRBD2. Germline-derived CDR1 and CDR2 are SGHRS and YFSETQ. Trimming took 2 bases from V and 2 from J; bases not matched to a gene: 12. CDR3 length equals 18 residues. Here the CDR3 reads CASSFSRGGSPTYNEQFF. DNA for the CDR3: TGCGCCAGCAGCTTCAGTCGCGGGGGGAGCCCAACCTACAATGAGCAGTTCTTC.

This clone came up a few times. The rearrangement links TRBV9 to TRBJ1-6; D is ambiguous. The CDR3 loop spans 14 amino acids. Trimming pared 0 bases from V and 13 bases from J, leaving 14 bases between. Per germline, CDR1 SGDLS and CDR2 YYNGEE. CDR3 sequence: CASSVVTEGGPLHF. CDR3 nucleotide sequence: TGTGCCAGCAGCGTAGTGACGGAAGGAGGGCCCCTCCACTTT. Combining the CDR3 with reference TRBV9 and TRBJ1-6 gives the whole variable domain DSGVTQTPKHLITATGQRVTLRCSPRSGDLSVYWYQQSLDQGLQFLIQYYNGEERAKGNILERFSAQQFPDLHSELNLSSLELGDSALYFCASSVVTEGGPLHFGNGTRLTVT.

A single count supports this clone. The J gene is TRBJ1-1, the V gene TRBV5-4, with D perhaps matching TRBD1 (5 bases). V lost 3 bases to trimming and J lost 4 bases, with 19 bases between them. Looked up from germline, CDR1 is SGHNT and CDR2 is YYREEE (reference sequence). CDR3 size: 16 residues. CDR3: CASSSGVLEGSTEAFF. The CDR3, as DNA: TGTGCCAGCAGCTCGGGGGTCCTGGAAGGGAGCACTGAAGCTTTCTTT. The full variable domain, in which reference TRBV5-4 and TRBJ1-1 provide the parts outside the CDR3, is ETGVTQSPTHLIKTRGQQVTLRCSSQSGHNTVSWYQQALGQGPQFIFQYYREEENGRGNFPPRFSGLQFPNYSSELNVNALELDDSALYLCASSSGVLEGSTEAFFGQGTRLTVV.

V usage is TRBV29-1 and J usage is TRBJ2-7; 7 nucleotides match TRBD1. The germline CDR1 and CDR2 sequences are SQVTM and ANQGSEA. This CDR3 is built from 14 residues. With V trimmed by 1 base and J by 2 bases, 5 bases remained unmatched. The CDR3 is CSVEGRGSTYEQYF. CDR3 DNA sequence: TGCAGCGTTGAAGGCAGGGGGTCAACCTACGAGCAGTACTTC.

CDR3 sequence reads: CASRATDEAFF. In DNA form, the CDR3 reads TGTGCCAGCAGAGCGACAGATGAAGCTTTCTTT. The chain links TRBV6-6 to TRBJ1-1, with D perhaps matching TRBD1 (5 bases). Germline assignment: CDR1 MNHNY and CDR2 SVGAGI (reference sequence). Trimming shortened V by 6 bases and J by 7 bases, and 9 bases separated the two germline ends. The CDR3 extends over 11 amino acids.

The CDR3 DNA reads as TGTGCCATAGCTGACAGGGAAACGAGCTCCTACAATGAGCAGTTCTTC. This gives the protein CAIADRETSSYNEQFF. The rearrangement joins TRBV10-3 to TRBJ2-1; 7 bases line up with TRBD1. The CDR3 extends over 16 amino acids. The germline V gene has CDR1 ENHRY and CDR2 SYGVKD. J lost 0 bases, V lost 9 bases, and 11 bases had no gene match.

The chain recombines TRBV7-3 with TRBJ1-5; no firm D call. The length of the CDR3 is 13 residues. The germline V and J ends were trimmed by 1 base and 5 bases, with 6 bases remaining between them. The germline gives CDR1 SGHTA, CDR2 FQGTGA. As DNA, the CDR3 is TGTGCCAGCAGCTTAAAACCCGATCAGCCCCAGCATTTT. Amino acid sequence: CASSLKPDQPQHF.

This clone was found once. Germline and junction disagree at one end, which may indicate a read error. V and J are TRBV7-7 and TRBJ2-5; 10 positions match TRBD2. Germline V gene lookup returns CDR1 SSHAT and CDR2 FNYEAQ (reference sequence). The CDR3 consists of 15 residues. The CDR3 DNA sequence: TGTGCTAGCAGCGAAGCGGGGGGGCCCCTAGAGACCCAGTACTTC. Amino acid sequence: CASSEAGGPLETQYF. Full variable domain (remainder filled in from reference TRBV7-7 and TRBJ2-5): GAGVSQSPRYKVTKRGQDVTLRCDPISSHATLYWYQQALGQGPEFLTYFNYEAQPDKSGLPSDRFSAERPEGSISTLTIQRTEQRDSAMYRCASSEAGGPLETQYFGPGTRLLVL.

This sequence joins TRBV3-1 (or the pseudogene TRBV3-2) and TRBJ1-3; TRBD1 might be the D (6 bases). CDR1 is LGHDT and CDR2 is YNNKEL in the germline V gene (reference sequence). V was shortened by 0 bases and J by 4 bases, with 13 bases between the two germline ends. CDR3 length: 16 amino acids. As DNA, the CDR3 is TGTGCCAGCAGCCAAGATTTAGGGGGGCGCGGAAACACCATATATTTT. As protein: CASSQDLGGRGNTIYF.

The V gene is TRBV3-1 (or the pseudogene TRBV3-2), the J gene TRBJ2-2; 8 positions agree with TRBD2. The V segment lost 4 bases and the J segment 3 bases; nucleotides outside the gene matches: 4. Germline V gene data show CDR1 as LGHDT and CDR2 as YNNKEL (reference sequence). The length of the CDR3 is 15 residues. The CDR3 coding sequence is TGTGCCAGCAGCCGCCGGGAGGGATACACCGGGGAGCTGTTTTTT. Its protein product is CASSRREGYTGELFF.

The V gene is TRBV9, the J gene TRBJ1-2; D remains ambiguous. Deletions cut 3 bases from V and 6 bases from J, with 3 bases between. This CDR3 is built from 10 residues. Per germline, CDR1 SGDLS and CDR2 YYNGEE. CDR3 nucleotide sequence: TGTGCCAGCAGCGGCGATGGCTACACCTTC. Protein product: CASSGDGYTF.

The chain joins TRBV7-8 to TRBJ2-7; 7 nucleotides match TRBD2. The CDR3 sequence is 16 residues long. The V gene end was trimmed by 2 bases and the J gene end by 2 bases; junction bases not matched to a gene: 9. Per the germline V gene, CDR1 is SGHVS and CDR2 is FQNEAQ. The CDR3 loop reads CASSLFGGGSTYEQYF. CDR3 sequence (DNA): TGTGCCAGCAGCTTATTCGGCGGGGGTTCAACCTACGAGCAGTACTTC.

CDR3 nucleotide sequence: TGTGCCAGCAGCCAAGGCGGACGGCGGCCCCAGCATTTT. Its protein is CASSQGGRRPQHF. This chain connects TRBV3-1 (or the pseudogene TRBV3-2) to TRBJ1-5; unclear D gene. Germline V lookup: CDR1 LGHDT, CDR2 YNNKEL (reference sequence). Trimming cost V 1 base and J 9 bases, with 10 bases left between them. The CDR3 is made up of 13 amino acids.

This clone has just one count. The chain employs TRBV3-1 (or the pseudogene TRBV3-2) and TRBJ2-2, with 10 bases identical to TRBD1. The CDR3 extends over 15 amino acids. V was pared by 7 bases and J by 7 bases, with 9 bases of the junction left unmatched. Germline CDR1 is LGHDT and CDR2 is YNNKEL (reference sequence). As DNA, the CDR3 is TGTGCCAGCACCCCACCGGGACAGGGGTACGGGGAGCTGTTTTTT. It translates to CASTPPGQGYGELFF.

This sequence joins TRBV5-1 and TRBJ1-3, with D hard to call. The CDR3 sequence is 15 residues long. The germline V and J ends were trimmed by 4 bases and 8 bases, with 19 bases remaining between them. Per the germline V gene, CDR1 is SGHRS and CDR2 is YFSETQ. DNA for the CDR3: TGCGCCAGCAGCCGACTCCCCAGGTTGGCAGACACCATATATTTT. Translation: CASSRLPRLADTIYF.